Listed here are 2 T cell receptor beta chains from one sample, sequenced in a study of regulatory T cells in long-lasting Graves disease. Time point given: persistent/refractory GD, antithyroid drugs over 5 years with positive TRAb. Construction of the TCR library relied on RNA isolated from PBMCs. In building TCR beta libraries, iRepertoire HTBI primers were used together with Arm-PCR of CDR3 regions. TCRdb used MiXCR to reprocess the multiplex PCR reads, holding one entry per CDR3 protein. The profile shows 350,000 to 500,000 distinct CDR3 sequences, 21% of them singletons. This sample comprised peripheral blood mononuclear cells (PBMCs), obtained when the disease was refractory, from a patient treated with antithyroid drugs. Source of these receptors: a female donor with Graves disease.

Concerning this clonotype itself: A much bigger clone sits one base away, suggesting this may be a read error. V and J are TRBV4-2 and TRBJ2-7, with 8 bases fitting TRBD2. Per germline, CDR1 LGHNA and CDR2 YNFKEQ. CDR3 size: 16 residues. This chain's CDR3 is CDSSQDPTGGSYEQYF. In DNA, the CDR3 is TGTGACAGCAGCCAAGATCCAACGGGAGGGTCCTACGAGCAGTACTTC.

Ten or more counts support this clonotype. The gene calls are TRBV20-1 and TRBJ2-5; tentative D call: TRBD1 (6 bases). The V gene's germline CDR1 is DFQATT and CDR2 SNEGSKA (reference sequence). V dropped 5 bases and J dropped 5 bases, with 15 bases sitting between them. The CDR3 covers 13 residues. The CDR3 sequence is CSARRGYGETQYF. The CDR3 nucleotides are TGCAGTGCTCGTAGGGGGTATGGGGAGACCCAGTACTTC.